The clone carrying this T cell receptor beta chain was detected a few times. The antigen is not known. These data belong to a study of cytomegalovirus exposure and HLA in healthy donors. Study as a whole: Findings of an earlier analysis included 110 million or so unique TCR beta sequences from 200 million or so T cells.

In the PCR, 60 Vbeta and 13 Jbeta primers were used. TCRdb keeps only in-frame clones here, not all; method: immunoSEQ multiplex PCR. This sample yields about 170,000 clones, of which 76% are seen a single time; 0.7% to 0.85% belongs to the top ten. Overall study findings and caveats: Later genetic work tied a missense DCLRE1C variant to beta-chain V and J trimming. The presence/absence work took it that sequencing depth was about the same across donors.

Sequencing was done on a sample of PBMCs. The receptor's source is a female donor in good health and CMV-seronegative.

CDR3 coding DNA: TGTGCCAGCAGCCAAGATGAAGAGTCTTTCGAGCAGTACTTC. Translation: CASSQDEESFEQYF. V gene TRBV4-2 combines with J gene TRBJ2-5; no firm D call. The tail of the sequence fits TRBJ2-7 better, so the J call may be wrong. The CDR3 length is 14 residues. Germline-derived CDR1 and CDR2 are LGHNA and YNFKEQ.